These 28 T cell receptor beta chains originate from one sample sequenced in a study of cytomegalovirus exposure and HLA in healthy donors. PCR primers comprised 60 Vbeta and 13 Jbeta primers. Generated by immunoSEQ multiplex PCR, the TCRdb table keeps only in-frame clones and is missing some. In the table there are some 120,000 clones, more than 8% of which are singletons. Sequencing was carried out using PBMCs. Receptor source: a man aged 40-50 years in good health and CMV-seronegative.

This clone was seen a few times. J is TRBJ2-7 and V is TRBV7-3; D possibly corresponds to TRBD1 (6 bases). This CDR3 is built from 13 residues. CDR1 is SGHTA and CDR2 is FQGTGA in the germline V gene. V was shortened by 5 bases and J by 6 bases, with 14 bases between the two germline ends. CDR3 in amino acids: CASSPGGGGEQYF. The CDR3 DNA is TGTGCCAGCAGCCCCGGTGGGGGCGGCGAGCAGTACTTC.

Concerning this clone: The sample contains more than one DNA sequence encoding this CDR3. This chain connects TRBV28 to TRBJ2-5; perhaps TRBD2 as D (6 bases). Germline assignment: CDR1 MDHEN and CDR2 SYDVKM. The V end was cut by 2 bases, the J end by 4 bases, with 8 bases between. The CDR3 runs to 13 residues. The CDR3 nucleotides read TGTGCCAGCAGTTTAGGGGGAGGAGAGACCCAGTACTTC. The encoded protein is CASSLGGGETQYF. The variable domain in full, completed from reference TRBV28 and TRBJ2-5, reads DVKVTQSSRYLVKRTGEKVFLECVQDMDHENMFWYRQDPGLGLRLIYFSYDVKMKEKGDIPEGYSVSREKKERFSLILESASTNQTSMYLCASSLGGGETQYFGPGTRLLVL.

This clone appeared a few times. The V gene is TRBV7-9, the J gene TRBJ2-7; TRBD2 aligns across 7 bases. CDR3 length equals 13 residues. In germline, CDR1 is SEHNR, CDR2 FQNEAQ (reference sequence). V was clipped by 5 bases and J by 6 bases; unmatched bases: 7. The CDR3 DNA follows: TGTGCCAGCAGCAACGCGGGGGTTCGCGAGCAGTACTTC. Residues: CASSNAGVREQYF.

The chain combines TRBV29-1 with TRBJ2-3, with D perhaps matching TRBD2 (6 bases). The CDR3 totals 15 residues. In germline, CDR1 is SQVTM, CDR2 ANQGSEA. V gave up 6 bases and J gave up 1 base, with 17 bases separating them. CDR3 sequence: CSVEPTGTGTDTQYF. The CDR3 DNA sequence: TGCAGCGTCGAACCTACCGGGACTGGCACAGATACGCAGTATTTT.

V is TRBV6-1 and J is TRBJ2-3; D might be TRBD2 (7 bases). There are 14 residues in the CDR3. Germline CDR1 and CDR2: MNHNS and SASEGT. Trimming stripped 8 bases from V and 3 bases from J, with 15 bases between. The CDR3 is CASGGGRGTDTQYF. In DNA form, the CDR3 reads TGTGCCAGCGGAGGGGGGAGGGGAACAGATACGCAGTATTTT.

This clone was found once. The gene calls are TRBV19 and TRBJ1-1; 9 bases align to TRBD1. The CDR3 has 14 residues. Germline V gives CDR1 LNHDA, CDR2 SQIVND (reference sequence). The V segment lost 6 bases and the J segment 5 bases; nucleotides outside the gene matches: 7. CDR3 in amino acids: CASRKTGGLTEAFF. The CDR3 DNA sequence: TGTGCCAGTAGAAAGACAGGGGGTCTTACTGAAGCTTTCTTT. The variable domain in full, with the rest retrieved from reference TRBV19 and TRBJ1-1, is DGGITQSPKYLFRKEGQNVTLSCEQNLNHDAMYWYRQDPGQGLRLIYYSQIVNDFQKGDIAEGYSVSREKKESFPLTVTSAQKNPTAFYLCASRKTGGLTEAFFGQGTRLTVV.

The V call is TRBV10-3, the J call TRBJ2-7, with D perhaps matching TRBD2 (7 bases). Trimming removed 10 bases from V and 1 base from J, with 17 bases in between. Germline CDR1 ENHRY, CDR2 SYGVKD. This CDR3 region has 14 residues. The CDR3 is CATTGSGGSYEQYF. In nucleotides, the CDR3 is TGTGCCACCACAGGGTCGGGGGGTTCCTACGAGCAGTACTTC.

The CDR3 DNA is TGTGCCACCAGCACGGGACAGGCCTACGAGCAGTACTTC. Translated, it gives CATSTGQAYEQYF. V is TRBV15 and J is TRBJ2-7, with 8 nucleotides matching TRBD1. The CDR3 runs 13 residues. Germline loops: CDR1 LNHNV, CDR2 YYDKDF (reference sequence). The ends lost 4 bases at V and 2 bases at J; junction bases unmatched: 1.

This clone turned up a few times. The chain uses TRBV6-5 and TRBJ2-7; D possibly corresponds to TRBD1 (6 bases). CDR3 length: 14 amino acids. The V end lost 6 bases, the J end lost 0 bases, and 12 bases lay between the germline ends. Germline V gene sequence: CDR1 MNHEY, CDR2 SVGAGI. The CDR3 reads CASSQGPSSYEQYF. CDR3 in DNA: TGTGCCAGCAGCCAGGGGCCTAGCTCCTACGAGCAGTACTTC.

V gene TRBV6-1 combines with J gene TRBJ2-7, with a tentative D call TRBD1 (5 bases). The germline V gene encodes CDR1 MNHNS and CDR2 SASEGT. The CDR3 is 14 amino acids. The V end was cut by 5 bases, the J end by 3 bases, with 14 bases between. CDR3 sequence (DNA): TGTGCCAGCAGTAACGGACAAACGCGCTACGAGCAGTACTTC. Protein sequence: CASSNGQTRYEQYF.

This clone showed up just a few times. The chain links TRBV7-2 to TRBJ2-2, with 8 bases fitting TRBD2. The CDR3 consists of 16 residues. Germline CDR1 is SGHTA and CDR2 is FQGNSA. Trimming removed 0 bases from V and 7 bases from J; junction bases left unmatched: 7. The CDR3 coding sequence is TGTGCCAGCAGCTTAGCGCTCGGGGGGGGTATCGGGGAGCTGTTTTTT. This sequence encodes CASSLALGGGIGELFF.

In its sample, this clone was seen a few times. This chain uses TRBV27 with TRBJ1-2; D remains unclear. V was clipped by 2 bases and J by 1 base, with 5 bases between them. The CDR3 runs to 13 residues. Per the germline V gene, CDR1 is MNHEY and CDR2 is SMNVEV (reference sequence). The CDR3 sequence is CASSLNSNYGYTF. CDR3 nucleotide sequence: TGTGCCAGCAGTTTAAACAGTAACTATGGCTACACCTTC.

This sequence joins TRBV5-4 and TRBJ2-7; 11 bases align to TRBD2. Germline V gene lookup returns CDR1 SGHNT and CDR2 YYREEE (reference sequence). V shed 1 base and J 4 bases; nucleotides not matched to a gene: 10. The CDR3 is 17 residues long. The CDR3 loop reads CASSLSPSGGKGYEQYF. CDR3 coding DNA: TGTGCCAGCAGCTTGAGCCCTAGCGGGGGGAAGGGGTACGAGCAGTACTTC.

J is TRBJ2-1 and V is TRBV14, with D possibly matching TRBD2 (5 bases). The ends were cut back, 8 bases at V and 7 bases at J, with 12 bases in the middle. The CDR3 contains 12 residues. Germline V gene sequence: CDR1 SGHDN, CDR2 FVKESK. CDR3 region: CASGLWRNEQFF. CDR3 DNA sequence: TGTGCCAGCGGCCTTTGGAGGAATGAGCAGTTCTTC.

The sample holds a few counts of this clone. The rearrangement links TRBV7-9 to TRBJ1-1, with TRBD1 matching 9 bases. V was pared by 3 bases and J by 1 base, with 3 bases of the junction left unmatched. Germline V gene lookup returns CDR1 SEHNR and CDR2 FQNEAQ (reference sequence). CDR3 size: 15 residues. The CDR3 sequence is CASSLTGGTNTEAFF. The CDR3 DNA follows: TGTGCCAGCAGCTTGACAGGGGGGACGAACACTGAAGCTTTCTTT. The variable domain in full, completed from reference TRBV7-9 and TRBJ1-1, reads DTGVSQNPRHKITKRGQNVTFRCDPISEHNRLYWYRQTLGQGPEFLTYFQNEAQLEKSRLLSDRFSAERPKGSFSTLEIQRTEQGDSAMYLCASSLTGGTNTEAFFGQGTRLTVV.

This clone has a handful of counts. The J gene is TRBJ2-3, the V gene TRBV7-9; perhaps TRBD2 as D (6 bases). Trimming cost V 2 bases and J 4 bases, with 16 bases left between them. This CDR3 has 16 residues. The germline gives CDR1 SEHNR, CDR2 FQNEAQ (reference sequence). In nucleotides, the CDR3 is TGTGCCAGCAGCTTAACGGGGGTTAGCCCCGCAGATACGCAGTATTTT. Its translation is CASSLTGVSPADTQYF.

This clone was observed a few times. The rearrangement joins TRBV21-1 to TRBJ2-5; the table's D call of TRBD2 was not tested on the DNA. TRBV21-1 represents a pseudogene. The CDR3 has 12 amino acids. The DNA of the CDR3 is TGTGCCAGCAGCAAACACGGAGAGACCCAGTACTTC. Encoded protein: CASSKHGETQYF.

Only a few counts were recorded for this clone. The CDR3 protein is CAWSVYGQGGQPQHF. CDR3 DNA sequence: TGTGCCTGGAGTGTATATGGCCAGGGCGGTCAGCCCCAGCATTTT. This rearrangement joins TRBV30 to TRBJ1-5, with D possibly being TRBD1 (5 bases). Germline V lookup: CDR1 GTSNPN, CDR2 SVGIG (reference sequence). The CDR3 contains 15 residues. V was shortened by 0 bases and J by 6 bases, with 15 bases between the two germline ends.

The V gene is TRBV11-2, the J gene TRBJ2-6; D remains unclear. Trimming removed 2 bases from V and 0 bases from J, with 5 bases in between. This CDR3 has 15 amino acids. Germline lookup yields CDR1 SGHAT and CDR2 FQNNGV. As DNA, the CDR3 is TGTGCCAGCAGCTTAATACTCTCTGGGGCCAACGTCCTGACTTTC. This gives the protein CASSLILSGANVLTF.

This chain uses TRBV4-3 with TRBJ1-1, with 10 nucleotides matching TRBD1. V trimming: 8 bases; J trimming: 2 bases; junction bases outside the gene matches: 5. CDR3 size: 14 residues. Germline-derived CDR1 and CDR2 are LGHNA and YSLEER. CDR3 in amino acids: CASAWDRGNTEAFF. CDR3 nucleotides: TGCGCCAGCGCGTGGGACAGGGGCAACACTGAAGCTTTCTTT.

The rearrangement uses TRBV7-9 and TRBJ1-4; TRBD1 is a possible D gene (6 bases). The V gene lost 2 bases and the J gene lost 8 bases, with 12 bases spanning the gap. Germline V gene lookup returns CDR1 SEHNR and CDR2 FQNEAQ (reference sequence). CDR3 length equals 14 residues. The CDR3 nucleotides are TGTGCCAGCAGCTTACCCGGGACAACCGAAAAACTGTTTTTT. Translated, it gives CASSLPGTTEKLFF.

This clone was found a few times. This chain links TRBV4-1 with TRBJ1-1, with 10 bases lining up with TRBD1. Germline-derived CDR1 and CDR2 are MGHRA and YSYEKL. This CDR3 has 18 amino acids. J gave up 0 bases and V 1 base, and 8 bases lay outside the gene matches. DNA of the CDR3: TGCGCCAGCAGCCAAGTTCGGACAGGGGGTGGCTTGAACACTGAAGCTTTCTTT. Amino acid sequence: CASSQVRTGGGLNTEAFF.

V is TRBV14 and J is TRBJ1-1, with TRBD1 matching 9 bases. The CDR3 length is 13 residues. V shed 6 bases, J shed 3 bases, and the junction held 2 bases outside the gene matches. Germline V gene data show CDR1 as SGHDN and CDR2 as FVKESK. CDR3 protein: CASRHRGHTEAFF. The CDR3 nucleotides are TGTGCCAGCAGGCACAGGGGGCACACTGAAGCTTTCTTT.

The table lists this clone with a few counts. The rearrangement uses TRBV7-9 and TRBJ2-5; 8 positions match TRBD1. This CDR3 region has 13 residues. Germline CDR1 and CDR2: SEHNR and FQNEAQ (reference sequence). V shed 6 bases and J 4 bases; nucleotides not matched to a gene: 4. This CDR3 reads CASRGTGLETQYF. The CDR3 bases are TGTGCCAGCAGAGGGACAGGTCTAGAGACCCAGTACTTC.

This clone was counted only a few times. The chain uses TRBV10-2 and TRBJ2-7, with TRBD2 as a possible D gene (5 bases). Germline lookup yields CDR1 WSHSY and CDR2 SAAADI. The germline V and J ends were trimmed by 4 bases and 6 bases, with 10 bases remaining between them. This CDR3 contains 12 residues. The CDR3 region has the DNA TGCGCCAGCAGTGGGACTTTTCGCGAGCAGTACTTC. Its protein product is CASSGTFREQYF.

The gene calls are TRBV28 and TRBJ1-2; perhaps TRBD1 as D (6 bases). Germline V gene data show CDR1 as MDHEN and CDR2 as SYDVKM. The CDR3 sequence is 14 residues long. Trimming shortened V by 6 bases and J by 7 bases, and 18 bases separated the two germline ends. CDR3 sequence (DNA): TGTGCCAGCAGACTTCAATCGGGGGGCGCTGGCTACACCTTC. Encoded protein: CASRLQSGGAGYTF.

This clone was counted between two and nine times. The chain has TRBV9 and TRBJ2-7, with TRBD2 identical over 9 bases. Trimming took 4 bases from V and 6 from J; bases not matched to a gene: 8. Germline V gene lookup returns CDR1 SGDLS and CDR2 YYNGEE. The CDR3 is 14 residues long. The CDR3, as DNA: TGTGCCAGCAGCCCCACCCCGGGACTAGCCGAGCAGTACTTC. Translated: CASSPTPGLAEQYF.

The V gene is TRBV15, the J gene TRBJ2-1; 11 nucleotides agree with TRBD2. The CDR3 totals 15 residues. V shed 1 base and J 8 bases; nucleotides not matched to a gene: 4. Germline V CDR1 and CDR2: LNHNV, YYDKDF (reference sequence). This CDR3 is CATSRGSGGADEQFF. In DNA, the CDR3 is TGTGCCACCAGCAGAGGTAGCGGGGGGGCGGATGAGCAGTTCTTC.